This entry describes one T cell receptor beta chain. The length of the CDR3 is 15 residues. The germline V gene encodes CDR1 SGHDN and CDR2 FVKESK. Between the trimmed V and J ends, which lost 3 bases and 1 base, there was a span of 9 bases. Per individual sample, total RNA of at least 5 micrograms was extracted. The second PCR ran about 6 to 12 cycles with a sample-barcoded 5' primer and J-beta primers. TCRdb fed the 5' RACE reads into MiXCR, producing one record per CDR3 protein. The data contain about 1.7 million distinct CDR3 sequences, 28% of them seen just once; the ten biggest clones take up around 7.7%. The data derive from a study of blood T cells in healthy people across ages.

This clonotype originated in a woman younger than 45 in good health. Sequencing input: blood. V gene TRBV14 combines with J gene TRBJ2-2; D remains unclear. The CDR3: CASSHLRVNTGELFF. The CDR3 DNA sequence: TGTGCCAGCAGCCATCTTCGGGTGAACACCGGGGAGCTGTTTTTT. The full variable domain, with the rest looked up from reference TRBV14 and TRBJ2-2, is EAGVTQFPSHSVIEKGQTVTLRCDPISGHDNLYWYRRVMGKEIKFLLHFVKESKQDESGMPNNRFLAERTGGTYSTLKVQPAELEDSGVYFCASSHLRVNTGELFFGEGSRLTVL.